This T cell receptor beta chain was captured by sequencing in a study of identical twins. Findings of the study overall: Twin pairs' shared out-of-frame alpha sequences were enriched in low generation probability.

CDR3 length: 12 residues. Germline CDR1 reads SQVTM; CDR2 reads ANQGSEA. With 7 bases clipped from V and 5 bases from J, the junction kept 5 bases outside the gene matches. One entry per CDR3 protein results from TCRdb running MiXCR on the 5' RACE reads. The table lists about 700,000 distinct CDR3 sequences, around 6.1% of them singletons. On this clonotype itself: Its antigen is undetermined.

Sequenced: naive T cells sorted from blood. This chain uses TRBV29-1 with TRBJ2-5, with 9 bases matching TRBD1. This TCR came from a man aged 18-30 years in good health. CDR3 in amino acids: CSAQDRGETQYF. The CDR3, as DNA: TGCAGCGCTCAAGACAGGGGGGAGACCCAGTACTTC.